What follows describes a single T cell receptor beta chain. Study processing details: Cell counts per sample came from amplifying reference gene primers. Measured with immunoSEQ multiplex PCR; TCRdb has only the in-frame clones, and not every one. The V and J calls and the clone size are those of that table, but D and trimming were determined from the DNA. The sample holds 75,000 to 100,000 clones, around 87% seen once. These data originate in a study of blood T cell repertoires in COVID-19. At the level of the study: T cells, B-cell-depleted T cells, or PBMCs provided the cDNA or gDNA that served as material.

Germline-derived CDR1 and CDR2 are SGHAT and FQNNGV. This CDR3 is 15 amino acids long. V was clipped by 0 bases and J by 6 bases, with 9 bases between them. The TCR comes from a human donor in a cohort sampled during active COVID-19. The chain has TRBV11-2 and TRBJ1-6; perhaps TRBD1 as D (5 bases). Sequencing was carried out using peripheral blood. The DNA of the CDR3 is TGTGCCAGCAGCTTAGAAACAGGTGGTAATTCACCCCTCCACTTT. Its protein is CASSLETGGNSPLHF.